One and the same sample provided the 23 T cell receptor beta chains below, sequenced in a study of T cells in Graves' hyperthyroidism and ophthalmopathy. Amplified TCR beta CDR3 regions derived from RNA transcripts. The HTBI primer set was used in a first-round RT-PCR of the TCR CDR3. TCRdb redid the calling of the multiplex PCR reads with MiXCR, one entry per CDR3 protein. The table includes approximately 610,000 distinct CDR3 sequences, under 15% detected once. The sample was blood. These receptors came from a woman between 35 and 50 years old with Graves' ophthalmopathy.

On this clonotype: Since a much larger clone is just one base distant, this may be a read error. The rearrangement joins TRBV6-1 to TRBJ2-6, with D uncertain. Germline assignment: CDR1 MNHNS and CDR2 SASEGT. Between the trimmed V and J ends, which lost 4 bases and 0 bases, there was a span of 4 bases. The CDR3 covers 14 residues. Here the CDR3 DNA reads TGTGCCAGCAGTGGGGCCTCTGGGGCCAACGTCCTGACTTTC. It codes for CASSGASGANVLTF.

This clonotype occurred a few times. This rearrangement joins TRBV6-1 to TRBJ2-7, with a tentative D call TRBD1 (6 bases). The ends were cut back, 6 bases at V and 1 base at J, with 19 bases in the middle. There are 16 residues in the CDR3. CDR1 is MNHNS and CDR2 is SASEGT in the germline V gene. The CDR3 loop reads CASSHGWGRRSYEQYF. The CDR3 DNA reads TGTGCCAGCAGCCATGGGTGGGGGCGAAGGTCCTACGAGCAGTACTTC.

This clonotype has ten or more counts. This chain connects TRBV20-1 to TRBJ2-7; D gene ambiguous. The CDR3 has 13 amino acids. Trimming shortened V by 1 base and J by 3 bases, and 10 bases separated the two germline ends. CDR1 and CDR2 from the germline V gene are DFQATT and SNEGSKA (reference sequence). CDR3: CSARVDPRYEQYF. CDR3 in DNA: TGCAGTGCTAGAGTCGATCCCCGCTACGAGCAGTACTTC.

This clonotype was seen more than once but under ten times. The chain carries TRBV11-2 and TRBJ2-2; D is perhaps TRBD1 or TRBD2 (7 bases each). Deletions cut 2 bases from V and 8 bases from J, with 21 bases between. Germline CDR1 reads SGHAT; CDR2 reads FQNNGV. This CDR3 contains 17 residues. The CDR3 DNA reads as TGTGCCAGCAGCTTAACTCATCTAGCGGAGGGGGCAGGGGAGCTGTTTTTT. Its translation is CASSLTHLAEGAGELFF.

The chain combines TRBV20-1 with TRBJ2-5; 10 nucleotides agree with TRBD1. This CDR3 contains 15 residues. V was clipped by 5 bases and J by 5 bases; unmatched bases: 11. Germline V lookup: CDR1 DFQATT, CDR2 SNEGSKA (reference sequence). CDR3 bases: TGCAGTGCTCCCGCCGGGACAGGGGTCGCGGAGACCCAGTACTTC. Translating it yields CSAPAGTGVAETQYF.

This clonotype has at least ten counts. The rearrangement joins TRBV20-1 to TRBJ1-1; TRBD1 matches 7 bases. Unmatched junction bases numbered 13, after V lost 4 bases and J lost 8 bases. This CDR3 spans 14 amino acids. Germline V gene data show CDR1 as DFQATT and CDR2 as SNEGSKA (reference sequence). The CDR3 here is CSATSGGVGSEAFF. The CDR3 DNA reads TGCAGTGCTACATCAGGGGGAGTTGGATCGGAAGCTTTCTTT.

The gene calls are TRBV7-6 and TRBJ2-7, with TRBD1 identical over 11 bases. Germline V lookup: CDR1 SGHVS, CDR2 FNYEAQ. The CDR3 contains 17 residues. V lost 5 bases and J lost 5; bases outside the gene matches: 14. CDR3 bases: TGTGCCAGCAGCACCCGGACAGGGGGCGGGTTGGGTGACGAGCAGTACTTC. This encodes CASSTRTGGGLGDEQYF.

This chain connects TRBV10-3 to TRBJ2-7, with a weak D call TRBD1 (5 bases). The CDR3 contains 16 residues. V was shortened by 3 bases and J by 2 bases, with 17 bases between the two germline ends. From germline, CDR1 is ENHRY and CDR2 SYGVKD. CDR3 protein: CAISDPGTGQTYEQYF. CDR3 nucleotides: TGTGCCATCAGTGACCCCGGCACAGGCCAGACCTACGAGCAGTACTTC.

The rearrangement links TRBV28 to TRBJ2-2; 7 bases line up with TRBD1. Trimming at V came to 7 bases and at J to 7 bases, leaving 9 bases not matched to a gene. Germline V gives CDR1 MDHEN, CDR2 SYDVKM. This CDR3 has 14 amino acids. CDR3 in DNA: TGTGCCAGCATCCCCAGGGGGAAAGGCGGGGAGCTGTTTTTT. Encoded protein: CASIPRGKGGELFF.

This clonotype was recorded once. The CDR3 is CASFITAGEPNYGYTF. DNA of the CDR3: TGTGCCAGCTTCATCACAGCCGGGGAACCGAACTATGGCTACACCTTC. V is TRBV28 and J is TRBJ1-2, with D unresolved. Germline V gene sequence: CDR1 MDHEN, CDR2 SYDVKM. The V and J ends lost 8 bases and 2 bases respectively, with 21 bases between them. The CDR3 covers 16 residues.

This clonotype has a count of ten or more. The genes are TRBV5-6 and TRBJ2-7; D unclear. In germline, CDR1 is SGHDT, CDR2 YYEEEE. V was clipped by 4 bases and J by 0 bases, with 11 bases between them. This CDR3 comprises 14 residues. In nucleotides, the CDR3 is TGTGCCAGCAGCAATGGTTACGGCTCCTACGAGCAGTACTTC. It yields the protein CASSNGYGSYEQYF.

The V call is TRBV19, the J call TRBJ2-6, with TRBD2 identical over 14 bases. The trim removed 8 bases at V and 0 bases at J, leaving 3 bases unmatched. The CDR3 runs 17 residues. Germline V CDR1 and CDR2: LNHDA, SQIVND (reference sequence). The CDR3 sequence is CASGTSGRLSGANVLTF. CDR3 DNA: TGTGCCAGTGGGACTAGCGGGAGACTCTCTGGGGCCAACGTCCTGACTTTC. Filled out from reference TRBV19 and TRBJ2-6, the complete variable domain reads DGGITQSPKYLFRKEGQNVTLSCEQNLNHDAMYWYRQDPGQGLRLIYYSQIVNDFQKGDIAEGYSVSREKKESFPLTVTSAQKNPTAFYLCASGTSGRLSGANVLTFGAGSRLTVL.

The V gene is TRBV18, the J gene TRBJ1-3, with 10 bases lining up with TRBD1. CDR1 is KGHSH and CDR2 is LQKENI in the germline V gene. The length of the CDR3 is 16 residues. The trim removed 2 bases at V and 1 base at J, leaving 2 bases unmatched. CDR3: CASSPGTGVSGNTIYF. CDR3 sequence (DNA): TGTGCCAGCTCACCAGGGACAGGGGTTTCTGGAAACACCATATATTTT.

Many counts were recorded for this clonotype. The CDR3 DNA follows: TGTGCCAGCAGCTTAGATCCCTCAGGGGCCGGGGAGCTGTTTTTT. It yields the protein CASSLDPSGAGELFF. V usage is TRBV11-2 and J usage is TRBJ2-2; TRBD1 is a possible D gene (6 bases). The CDR3 is 15 residues long. The germline V gene encodes CDR1 SGHAT and CDR2 FQNNGV. V lost 0 bases, J lost 6 bases, and 11 bases lay in between.

Many counts were recorded for this clonotype. V usage is TRBV6-1 and J usage is TRBJ1-1, with TRBD1 identical over 9 bases. The V gene end was trimmed by 2 bases and the J gene end by 4 bases; junction bases not matched to a gene: 14. This CDR3 contains 18 residues. CDR1 is MNHNS, CDR2 SASEGT, per germline. The CDR3 region has the DNA TGTGCCAGCAGTGAACCTGGACAGGGGTATCGGGGGAGCACTGAAGCTTTCTTT. Residues: CASSEPGQGYRGSTEAFF.

The table lists this clonotype with many counts. The chain has TRBV20-1 and TRBJ2-7, with D perhaps TRBD2 (6 bases). This CDR3 has 14 residues. Trimming removed 3 bases from V and 6 bases from J, with 18 bases in between. Looked up from germline, CDR1 is DFQATT and CDR2 is SNEGSKA (reference sequence). The CDR3: CSASTGLLNFEQYF. The CDR3 nucleotides are TGCAGTGCTAGCACGGGACTGTTAAATTTCGAGCAGTACTTC.

This clonotype was counted ten times or more. The junction shows a germline mismatch at one end, possibly a read error. This chain connects TRBV7-7 to TRBJ1-3; D gene unclear. The length of the CDR3 is 15 residues. Per the germline V gene, CDR1 is SSHAT and CDR2 is FNYEAQ (reference sequence). CDR3 bases: TGTGCTAGCAGCCCCGACTCGAGCTCTGGAAACACCATATATTTT. It codes for CASSPDSSSGNTIYF.

The sample holds many counts of this clonotype. The chain carries TRBV12-3 or TRBV12-4 and TRBJ2-6, with 7 bases fitting TRBD1. The trim removed 8 bases at V and 4 bases at J, leaving 8 bases unmatched. CDR3 length: 15 amino acids. The CDR3 nucleotides are TGTGCCAGCGGGGAAGGGGGCATGGGGGCCAACGTCCTGACTTTC. Translating gives CASGEGGMGANVLTF.

This sequence joins TRBV18 and TRBJ1-1; 7 bases align to TRBD1. In germline, CDR1 is KGHSH, CDR2 LQKENI. The CDR3 consists of 16 residues. V lost 3 bases to trimming and J lost 3 bases; unmatched junction nucleotides: 10. CDR3 protein: CASSPNVVTGDTEAFF. CDR3 in DNA: TGTGCCAGCTCACCTAACGTCGTAACAGGGGACACTGAAGCTTTCTTT.

This chain connects TRBV30 to TRBJ1-3; maybe TRBD1 (5 bases). The germline V gene encodes CDR1 GTSNPN and CDR2 SVGIG (reference sequence). The CDR3 is 13 residues long. The ends were cut back, 4 bases at V and 7 bases at J, with 14 bases in the middle. This CDR3 is CAWTGTDGNTIYF. The DNA for the CDR3 is TGTGCCTGGACCGGGACGGATGGGAACACCATATATTTT.

This chain uses TRBV11-2 with TRBJ2-7; 13 bases match TRBD2. The V gene end was trimmed by 3 bases and the J gene end by 0 bases; junction bases not matched to a gene: 11. The CDR3 runs to 19 residues. The germline V gene has CDR1 SGHAT and CDR2 FQNNGV. This chain's CDR3 is CASSFGLAGEGGFSYEQYF. The CDR3 bases are TGTGCCAGCAGCTTTGGACTAGCGGGAGAAGGGGGGTTCTCCTACGAGCAGTACTTC.

This chain links TRBV20-1 with TRBJ2-7; D is possibly TRBD1 (5 bases). This CDR3 comprises 15 residues. Trimming pared 1 base from V and 0 bases from J, leaving 13 bases between. CDR1 and CDR2 (germline): DFQATT, SNEGSKA (reference sequence). CDR3 DNA: TGCAGTGCTAGAGGAGAATTGGACATCTCCTACGAGCAGTACTTC. Protein product: CSARGELDISYEQYF.

Many counts were recorded for this clonotype. This may come from a read error, since a much larger clone is one base off. V is TRBV7-2 and J is TRBJ2-5; D may correspond to TRBD1 or TRBD2 (6 bases each). In germline, CDR1 is SGHTA, CDR2 FQGNSA. The CDR3 sequence is 14 residues long. The CDR3 reads CASSFEGGQETQCF. CDR3 bases: TGTGCCAGCAGCTTTGAGGGGGGACAAGAGACCCAGTGCTTC. Supplemented by reference TRBV7-2 and TRBJ2-5, the full variable domain reads GAGVSQSPSNKVTEKGKDVELRCDPISGHTALYWYRQSLGQGLEFLIYFQGNSAPDKSGLPSDRFSAERTGGSVSTLTIQRTQQEDSAVYLCASSFEGGQETQCFGPGTRLLVL.